The present TCR beta chain was sequenced within a study of vaccination and CD4 T cells after COVID-19. Sequencing of the DNA from cultured CD4+ T cells was carried out with the Oncomine TCR Beta short-read assay. TCRdb redid the calling of the PCR reads with MiXCR, one entry per CDR3 protein. The table shows approximately 20,000 distinct CDR3 sequences, with about 46% occurring only once. This CDR3 is built from 14 residues. After removal of 6 bases from V and 0 bases from J, the junction contained 4 bases not matched to a gene. CDR1 and CDR2 (germline): DFQATT, SNEGSKA (reference sequence). As to this clonotype: What it binds is not known.

Noted time point: late sampling 161 to 241 days after vaccination in three convalescent patients. Treatment defined: roughly 10-day PBMC culture with coronavirus spike peptide pools or control peptides (ViraFEST assay). The chain carries TRBV20-1 and TRBJ2-7, with 11 bases that match TRBD1. This clonotype originated in a human donor who had recovered from COVID-19. Sequenced material: CD4+ T cells from blood, cultured in vitro, taken about 7 months after SARS-CoV-2 vaccination. Here the CDR3 DNA reads TGCAGTGCCCGGACAGGGGGCGGCTCCTACGAGCAGTACTTC. It encodes CSARTGGGSYEQYF.